This T cell receptor beta chain was sequenced for a study of T cell repertoires in cytomegalovirus infection (dated by TCRdb to 2018 to 2020). Context from the whole study: Recently identified HLA-C-restricted CMV epitopes, whose presentation resists viral immunomodulation, were targeted by peptide stimulations together with well-studied HLA-B-restricted epitopes. Donor HLA type was relevant to the analysis, as public TCR beta signatures indicated carriage of CMV infection together with the matching HLA type. Overall study results and their limits: The ex vivo response was dominated by HLA-C-restricted CMV-specific TCR beta clonotypes, and the single most frequent clonotype in two of eight donors was supplied by these HLA-C-restricted clonotypes. Cumulative frequency of public TCR beta family members discriminated carriers of CMV infection plus the relevant HLA type in this cohort and an independent roughly 350-donor cohort.

CDR1 MNHEY and CDR2 SVGEGT are derived from the germline V gene. There are 14 amino acids in the CDR3, from cysteine to phenylalanine inclusive. Only the CDR3 region is kept as DNA, spanning 42 bases read in frame from base 1. Cut back by 7 bases and 3 bases, the V and J ends lie 14 bases apart. What this sample's treatment or condition label stands for: in vitro stimulation with specific CMV peptide epitopes to enrich CMV-specific T cells. To note about this clonotype: Its antigen remains undetermined. Base qualities were left out, and no much larger clone turns up one base away.

Sequencing used an Illumina HiSeq 1500. TCRdb redid the processing of the public reads, applying fastp at Q25 and MiXCR, and retained in-frame beta chains. Rows are unified per CDR3 protein, each entry keeping the most common DNA and genes. The sample profile shows 640,000 or so distinct CDR3 sequences; 33% of them were found once. Jointly, the top ten make up around a sixth of the sample. The chain uses TRBV6-2 or TRBV6-3 and TRBJ2-3; the D gene assignment is perhaps TRBD1 or TRBD2, with each matching 6 bases. The sample in question was cultured PBMCs, obtained from culture after CMV antigen stimulation. This receptor was taken from a human donor in good health (CMV status not recorded). Some clones in this sample may be carry-over from other donors' samples. This receptor has the CDR3 CASNPEGGTDTQYF. The sequenced DNA is TGTGCCAGCAACCCCGAGGGGGGAACAGATACGCAGTATTTT.